Sequencing of this TCR beta chain was carried out in a study of T cell responses to AZD1222 COVID-19 vaccine. Study overall: Investigators merged groups given second doses at roughly 4 or roughly 12 weeks. General study results and limits: Clonal diversity may have been underestimated, and the donors were mostly white British, with more females than males.

The CDR3 contains 15 residues. CDR1 is SGHRS, CDR2 YFSETQ, per germline. Trimming cost V 7 bases and J 1 base, with 16 bases left between them. The assay was immunoSEQ multiplex PCR, and TCRdb's table has in-frame clones only and misses some. This table has 150,000 to 180,000 clones, around 90% appearing once. Notes on this clone: Its antigen is still unknown.

This clonotype was obtained from an adult in good health. The source was peripheral blood, collected on day 0 of AZD1222 vaccination. The V and J genes are TRBV5-1 and TRBJ2-3; TRBD1 might be the D (6 bases). CDR3 in DNA: TGCGCCAGCGGGGACGGACAGTTTCGCACAGATACGCAGTATTTT. Translation gives CASGDGQFRTDTQYF.